A selection of T cell receptor beta chains follows, all from one sample in a study of shared clonotypes between healthy human individuals. Measured with immunoSEQ multiplex PCR; TCRdb has only the in-frame clones, and not every one. The table records over a million clones, roughly 95% of them present only once. The specimen was naive CD4+ T cells sorted from blood. Receptors originate from a man aged 30-40 years in good health. Each CDR3 is given with its conserved first and last residue. The D gene is left open where the match is weak. Expanded clones are given a class, and other clones once, few, many or no size at all.

v_call	d_call	j_call	clone_size	cdr3_nt	cdr3_aa
TRBV14	TRBD1	TRBJ2-1	-	TGTGCCAGCAGCCCGACGCCCGGTAGACAGGGGTTCTTC	CASSPTPGRQGFF
TRBV7-9	-	TRBJ1-1	-	TGTGCCAGCAGCGGCAGGGGGAACACTGAAGCTTTCTTT	CASSGRGNTEAFF
TRBV11-2	TRBD2	TRBJ2-5	-	TGTGCCAGCAGCTCCAGGGTGACTAGCGGCTCGCAAGAGACCCAGTACTTC	CASSSRVTSGSQETQYF
TRBV5-1	TRBD1	TRBJ2-5	once	TGCGCCAGCAGCTTGGGACAGGGGGCCTTTTTGGAGACCCAGTACTTC	CASSLGQGAFLETQYF
TRBV6-5	-	TRBJ1-2	-	TGTGCCAGCAGGGACTTTGCATTTGGCTACACCTTC	CASRDFAFGYTF
TRBV5-6	TRBD1	TRBJ2-5	-	TGTGCCAGCAGCTTTTTTCCGGGACAGCCTTGGGAGACCCAGTACTTC	CASSFFPGQPWETQYF
TRBV10-3	-	TRBJ1-5	-	TGTGCCATCAGTGATCCGACAGGCAATACGGGTCAGCCCCAGCATTTT	CAISDPTGNTGQPQHF
TRBV5-1	TRBD2	TRBJ2-5	-	TGCGCCAGCAGCTTGGGTGGCGGGAGACTCCAAGAGACCCAGTACTTC	CASSLGGGRLQETQYF
TRBV28	-	TRBJ1-1	-	TGTGCCAGCAGCCTGCTGAACACTGAAGCTTTCTTT	CASSLLNTEAFF
TRBV5-1	-	TRBJ1-2	-	TGCGCCAGCAGCAGGGAGGGGTTGGACTATGGCTACACCTTC	CASSREGLDYGYTF
TRBV27	-	TRBJ2-5	-	TGTGCCAGCAGTTTATTAATGGCGGGGTCCCAAGAGACCCAGTACTTC	CASSLLMAGSQETQYF
TRBV5-1	TRBD1	TRBJ2-3	-	TGCGCCAGCAGGGAGACAGGGGGTCGCGATACGCAGTATTTT	CASRETGGRDTQYF
TRBV4-3	-	TRBJ2-7	-	TGCGCCAGCAGCCAAGATCCTGGGCCCTACGAGCAGTACTTC	CASSQDPGPYEQYF
TRBV6-1	-	TRBJ1-2	-	TGTGCCAGCAGTGCACAGGACTTCCGCTATGGCTACACCTTC	CASSAQDFRYGYTF
TRBV6-1	-	TRBJ2-1	-	TGTGCCAGCGCCGTTAGAGACAATGAGCAGTTCTTC	CASAVRDNEQFF
TRBV7-2	-	TRBJ1-2	-	TGTGCCAGCAGCTTAGGCCAGATGAACTATGGCTACACCTTC	CASSLGQMNYGYTF
TRBV6-1	-	TRBJ2-4	-	TGTGCCAGCAACAAGATGACGCCGGGCCACATTCAGTACTTC	CASNKMTPGHIQYF
TRBV28	-	TRBJ2-7	-	TGTGCCAGCAGTTCCCGGGGACTTTTGCGCTACGAGCAGTACTTC	CASSSRGLLRYEQYF
TRBV11-3	TRBD2	TRBJ2-5	-	TGTGCCAGCAGCTTCGTCTCCGGGACTAGCGGGAGAGAGACCCAGTACTTC	CASSFVSGTSGRETQYF
TRBV5-4	-	TRBJ2-1	-	TGTGCCAGCAGCACGGGACTTGACACGTACAATGAGCAGTTCTTC	CASSTGLDTYNEQFF
TRBV29-1	-	TRBJ1-1	-	TGCAGCGCCTCTTCGTGGACTGAAGCTTTCTTT	CSASSWTEAFF
TRBV5-1	-	TRBJ2-7	-	TGCGCCAGCAGCCGCGGGACGGACTACGAGCAGTACTTC	CASSRGTDYEQYF
TRBV19	-	TRBJ1-5	-	TGTGCCAGTAATGCGGGGGGACAGCCCCAGCATTTT	CASNAGGQPQHF
TRBV18	-	TRBJ1-1	-	TGTGCCAGCTCACCAACGGGGAGCTCGGACACTGAAGCTTTCTTT	CASSPTGSSDTEAFF
TRBV7-9	-	TRBJ2-3	-	TGTGCCAGCAGCTTGTTGGGCACAGATACGCAGTATTTT	CASSLLGTDTQYF
TRBV23-1	-	TRBJ2-2	-	TGCGCCAGCAGTCCGGGCAGATTGGGAGCCACCGGGGAGCTGTTTTTT	CASSPGRLGATGELFF
TRBV2	-	TRBJ2-7	-	TGTGCCAGCAGTCCTTTAGGGAGGTCCTACGAGCAGTACTTC	CASSPLGRSYEQYF
TRBV5-4	-	TRBJ1-2	-	TGTGCCAGCAGCTTCTTCGGGTCGGGGAACTATGGCTACACCTTC	CASSFFGSGNYGYTF
TRBV18	-	TRBJ2-1	once	TGTGCCAGCTCACCACTGGACAGACTTAATGAGCAGTTCTTC	CASSPLDRLNEQFF
TRBV2	TRBD2	TRBJ2-1	-	TGTGCCAGCAGTGAGAAGGGGCTAGCGGTGTACAATGAGCAGTTCTTC	CASSEKGLAVYNEQFF
TRBV6-1	TRBD1	TRBJ1-4	-	TGTGCCAGCAGTGAAAGGGGGCGTGGTGAAAAACTGTTTTTT	CASSERGRGEKLFF
TRBV5-1	-	TRBJ2-5	-	TGCGCCAGCAGCCCGGGGGGCGGGAGTGGTGAGACCCAGTACTTC	CASSPGGGSGETQYF
TRBV5-1	-	TRBJ2-1	-	TGCGCCAGCAGCTTGGCAGGGAGCTCCTACAATGAGCAGTTCTTC	CASSLAGSSYNEQFF
TRBV9	-	TRBJ2-7	-	TGTGCCAGCAGCGTAAACGGGGAAAGCTCCTACGAGCAGTACTTC	CASSVNGESSYEQYF
TRBV10-1	TRBD1	TRBJ2-7	-	TGCGCCAGCAGCCTTGACAGGGGCACCAACGAGCAGTACTTC	CASSLDRGTNEQYF
TRBV7-9	TRBD2	TRBJ2-3	-	TGTGCCAGCAGCTTTCGAGCGGGAGAGGGGGATACGCAGTATTTT	CASSFRAGEGDTQYF
TRBV7-9	-	TRBJ1-5	once	TGTGCCAGCAGCTTAGTTCTGTCCTTTGAGTATAGCAATCAGCCCCAGCATTTT	CASSLVLSFEYSNQPQHF